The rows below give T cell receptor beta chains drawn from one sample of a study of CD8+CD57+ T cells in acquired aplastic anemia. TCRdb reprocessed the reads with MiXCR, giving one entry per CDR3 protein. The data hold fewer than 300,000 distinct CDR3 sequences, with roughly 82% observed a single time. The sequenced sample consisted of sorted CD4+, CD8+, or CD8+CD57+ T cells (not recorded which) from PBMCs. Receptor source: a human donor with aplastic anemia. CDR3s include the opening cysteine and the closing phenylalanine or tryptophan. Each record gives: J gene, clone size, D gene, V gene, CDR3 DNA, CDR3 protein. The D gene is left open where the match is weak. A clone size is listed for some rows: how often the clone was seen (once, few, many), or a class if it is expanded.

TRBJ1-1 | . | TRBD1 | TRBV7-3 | TGTGCCAGCAGCCCACAGGGGAGTGAAGCTTTCTTT | CASSPQGSEAFF
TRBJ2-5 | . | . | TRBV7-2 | TGTGCCAGCAGCCCCTGCGGTAGCACAGATACGCAGTACTTC | CASSPCGSTDTQYF
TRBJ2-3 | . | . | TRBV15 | TGTGCCACCAGCACACGGGAGTACACAGATACGCAGTATTTT | CATSTREYTDTQYF
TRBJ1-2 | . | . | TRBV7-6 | TGTGCCAGCAGCTTAGCCCACGGGACAAACTATAGCCAGACCTTC | CASSLAHGTNYSQTF
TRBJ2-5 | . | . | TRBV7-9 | TGTGCCAGCAGCAGGGCCTCCTGCCAACAGACCCTGGACTTC | CASSRASCQQTLDF
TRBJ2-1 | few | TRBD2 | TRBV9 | TGTGCCAGCAGCCCCTGGACTAGCGGGAGTAGGGATGAGCAGTTCTTC | CASSPWTSGSRDEQFF
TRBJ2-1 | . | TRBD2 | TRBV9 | TGCGCCAGCAGCGTGGATGGGACTAGCGACTACAATCAGCAGTTCTTC | CASSVDGTSDYNQQFF
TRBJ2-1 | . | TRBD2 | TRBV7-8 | TGTGCCAGCAGCTTTGCGGGAGGCCGCGATACGCAGTATCAGTTCTTC | CASSFAGGRDTQYQFF
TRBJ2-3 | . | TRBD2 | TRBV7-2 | TGTGCCAGCAGCCCAAGGACTAGCGGGAGGAGTCGAGATGCGCAGTATTTT | CASSPRTSGRSRDAQYF
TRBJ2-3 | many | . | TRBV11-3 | TGTGCCAGCGGGGTCGGGCTGACAGATACGCAGTATTTT | CASGVGLTDTQYF
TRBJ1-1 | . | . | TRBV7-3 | TGTGCCAGCTGCAGACAGCCGAAAGCCAATACTGAAGCTTTCTTT | CASCRQPKANTEAFF
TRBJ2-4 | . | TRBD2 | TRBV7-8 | TGTGCCAGCGGCGGAGCGGGGGACACCCAGTCCTTC | CASGGAGDTQSF
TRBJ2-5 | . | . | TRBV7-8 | TGTGCCAGCAGCCCGAGAGGGTTGGAACAGACCCAGTACTTC | CASSPRGLEQTQYF
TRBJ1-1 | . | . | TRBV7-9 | TGTGCCAGCAGCTGTGAAAGAAGCGGGGGGGGCGACGATGAAGCTTTCTTT | CASSCERSGGGDDEAFF
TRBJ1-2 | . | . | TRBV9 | TGTGCCAGCAGCGAAGGGCTTGCTACGCAGTACATTTTC | CASSEGLATQYIF
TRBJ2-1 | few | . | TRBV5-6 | TGTGCCAGTAGCTTGGCAGGGACTTCTTCCAATGAGCAGTTCTTC | CASSLAGTSSNEQFF
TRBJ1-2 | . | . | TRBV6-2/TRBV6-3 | TGTGCCAGCCGTTACTACCGACACAGCTACACCTTC | CASRYYRHSYTF
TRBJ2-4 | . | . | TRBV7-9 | TGTGCCAGAGGAGGGGCTGGGGACATTCAGTACTTC | CARGGAGDIQYF
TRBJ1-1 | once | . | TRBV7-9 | TGTGCCAGCAGCGCCCCCCCCTCGCGGGAGCACCAGAACTTCTTT | CASSAPPSREHQNFF
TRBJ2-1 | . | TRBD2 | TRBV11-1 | TGTGCCAGCAGCTTACGGTTGCGGGAGCCGTACAATGAGCAGTTCTTC | CASSLRLREPYNEQFF
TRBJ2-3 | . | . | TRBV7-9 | TGTGCCAGCAGCTTAGTACCCGGGGAGCAGACGCAGTGTTTT | CASSLVPGEQTQCF
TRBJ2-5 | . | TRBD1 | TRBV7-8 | TGTGCCAGCAGCTTCGGACAGGGAGAGACCCAGTACTTC | CASSFGQGETQYF
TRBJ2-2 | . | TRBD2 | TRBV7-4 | TGTGCCAGCAGTGGTGAAGCGGGGAACTCTGGGGCGATGTTTTTT | CASSGEAGNSGAMFF
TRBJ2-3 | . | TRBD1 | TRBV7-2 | TGTGCCAGCAGCTTAGCGCACGGGACAGAAGAGACCCAGTTT | CASSLAHGTEETQF
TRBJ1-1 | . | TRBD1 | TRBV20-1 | TGCAGTGCTAGATCCGACAGGGTGGCGGCTGAAGCTTTCTTT | CSARSDRVAAEAFF
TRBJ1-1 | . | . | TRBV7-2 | TGTGCCAGCAGCTTAGACGGGGCTAGGGCTGAAGCTTTCTTT | CASSLDGARAEAFF
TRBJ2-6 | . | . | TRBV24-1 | TGTGCCACCAGTGGTAACAGGGACCCTGGGGCCAACGTCCTGACTTTC | CATSGNRDPGANVLTF
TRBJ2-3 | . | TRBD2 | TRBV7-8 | TGTGCCAGCAGGGTAGCGGGCACAGACGATACGTATTTT | CASRVAGTDDTYF
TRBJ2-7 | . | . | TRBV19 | TGTGCCAGTAGTCAAGCAGGCGGGGGCGCAACGAAGCAGTACTTC | CASSQAGGGATKQYF
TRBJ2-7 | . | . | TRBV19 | TGTGCCAGTAGTATGGGGGCAGGGGTCCCCGGAAAATACGAGCAGTACTTC | CASSMGAGVPGKYEQYF